This TCR beta chain was profiled in a study of metastatic and nonmetastatic thyroid tumors. TCRdb reassembled clones from the PCR reads with MiXCR. The profile shows tens of thousands of clones, 28% of them singletons. Thyroid surgery was performed in patients who had received no treatment beforehand. This clone occurred many times. Sequenced material: blood. This receptor was obtained from a male donor with papillary thyroid cancer or a benign thyroid nodule (not recorded which). Some clones in this sample may be carry-over from other donors' samples.

The CDR3, as DNA: TGTGCCAGCAGCTTAGCAACTAGCGTTAATGAGCAGTTCTTC. As protein: CASSLATSVNEQFF. The chain is built from TRBV7-9 and TRBJ2-1; 7 positions agree with TRBD2. CDR1 is SEHNR, CDR2 FQNEAQ, per germline (reference sequence). Trimming removed 0 bases from V and 7 bases from J; junction bases left unmatched: 3. The CDR3 runs to 14 residues. The whole variable domain, filled in from reference TRBV7-9 and TRBJ2-1, reads DTGVSQNPRHKITKRGQNVTFRCDPISEHNRLYWYRQTLGQGPEFLTYFQNEAQLEKSRLLSDRFSAERPKGSFSTLEIQRTEQGDSAMYLCASSLATSVNEQFFGPGTRLTVL.